This TCR beta chain is from a study of early T cells in non-severe SARS-CoV-2 infection. Across the whole study: The sequenced material was bulk RNA from unsorted whole blood, and its chains were unpaired. Notes on the study in general: In VDJdb matching, anti-spike CD8 responses were favored while private and CD4 specificities went missing.

The germline CDR1 and CDR2 sequences are WNHNN and SYGVQD (reference sequence). This CDR3 has 15 residues. The J segment lost 6 bases and the V segment lost 6 bases, leaving 11 bases of the junction unmatched. Attachment of unique molecular identifiers was made to individual cDNA molecules. A single record per CDR3 protein comes from TCRdb applying MiXCR to the 5' RACE reads. The top ten clones hold over 3.5% of a sample with over 45,000 distinct CDR3 sequences, about 16% of them seen once. For this clonotype: What it recognizes is unknown.

This clonotype originated in an adult who was a healthcare worker with PCR-confirmed SARS-CoV-2 infection or an uninfected control (not recorded which). The chain is built from TRBV10-1 and TRBJ1-1; 9 positions match TRBD1. The material sequenced was whole blood, taken at baseline. This CDR3 reads CASRPDRGVSSEAFF. CDR3 in DNA: TGCGCCAGCAGACCGGACAGGGGAGTCTCTTCTGAAGCTTTCTTT.